The 4 T cell receptor beta chains below all came from one sample that was sequenced in a study of cytomegalovirus exposure and HLA in healthy donors. The PCR had 60 Vbeta and 13 Jbeta primers. Using immunoSEQ multiplex PCR, the repertoire was profiled, and TCRdb retains in-frame clones only, with some absent. Seen here are fewer than 150,000 clones, around 73% observed once, and the top ten hold roughly 14%. Sequenced material: PBMCs. Receptors originate from a human donor in good health.

This clone has only one observation. J is TRBJ1-1 and V is TRBV19; 10 positions agree with TRBD1. CDR3 length equals 15 residues. CDR1 is LNHDA, CDR2 SQIVND, per germline (reference sequence). The J segment lost 3 bases and the V segment lost 6 bases, leaving 7 bases of the junction unmatched. This chain's CDR3 is CASRTGGPSYTEAFF. The CDR3 DNA reads as TGTGCCAGTAGGACAGGGGGCCCTTCGTACACTGAAGCTTTCTTT.

The chain carries TRBV7-3 and TRBJ1-1; maybe TRBD1 (5 bases). The CDR3 extends over 13 amino acids. Trimming stripped 3 bases from V and 4 bases from J, with 9 bases between. Germline V gene lookup returns CDR1 SGHTA and CDR2 FQGTGA. CDR3 in amino acids: CASSLGGSTEAFF. Here the CDR3 DNA reads TGTGCCAGCAGCTTGGGGGGGAGCACTGAAGCTTTCTTT.

The CDR3 DNA reads TGTGCCAGCAGCCAAGTCTCTTTAACCGGGGAGCTGTTTTTT. The encoded protein is CASSQVSLTGELFF. This rearrangement joins TRBV14 to TRBJ2-2; D gene uncertain. Trimming took off 1 base at V and 5 bases at J, with 8 bases between the two ends. Germline lookup yields CDR1 SGHDN and CDR2 FVKESK. The CDR3 sequence is 14 residues long.

In DNA, the CDR3 is TGTGCCAGCAGCATAAGACAGGGGATTTCCTACAATGAGCAGTTCTTC. It yields the protein CASSIRQGISYNEQFF. This sequence joins TRBV7-9 and TRBJ2-1; 8 bases are shared with TRBD1. V lost 5 bases to trimming and J lost 1 base; unmatched junction nucleotides: 7. The CDR3 loop spans 16 amino acids. Germline V gene data show CDR1 as SEHNR and CDR2 as FQNEAQ (reference sequence). Full variable domain (remainder filled in from reference TRBV7-9 and TRBJ2-1): DTGVSQNPRHKITKRGQNVTFRCDPISEHNRLYWYRQTLGQGPEFLTYFQNEAQLEKSRLLSDRFSAERPKGSFSTLEIQRTEQGDSAMYLCASSIRQGISYNEQFFGPGTRLTVL.